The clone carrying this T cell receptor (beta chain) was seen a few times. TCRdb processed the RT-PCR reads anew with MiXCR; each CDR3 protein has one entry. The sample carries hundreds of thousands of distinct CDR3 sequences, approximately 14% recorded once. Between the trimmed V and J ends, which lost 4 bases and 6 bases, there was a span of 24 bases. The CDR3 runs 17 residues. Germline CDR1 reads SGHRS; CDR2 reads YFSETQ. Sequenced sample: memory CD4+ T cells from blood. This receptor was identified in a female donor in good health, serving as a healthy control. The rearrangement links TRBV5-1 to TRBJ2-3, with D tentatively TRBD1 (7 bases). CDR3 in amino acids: CASSTQGDTGAGDTQYF. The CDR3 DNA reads TGCGCCAGCAGCACCCAGGGGGACACGGGAGCTGGGGATACGCAGTATTTT.